These 6 T cell receptor beta chains were sequenced from one sample in a study of long-term antiretroviral therapy in people with HIV. They ran version v3.0 of the immunoSEQ assay at survey level. This table comes from immunoSEQ multiplex PCR, and its TCRdb copy is limited to in-frame clones, with some not included. The table shows some 21,000 clones, with roughly 84% occurring only once. The sequenced sample was unsorted PBMCs, obtained 0.2 years before starting antiretroviral therapy. Every receptor here comes from a man between 18 and 35 years old with HIV.

In the case of this clone: Its ends do not fully match the called genes, so a read error is possible. CDR3 in DNA: TGTGCTAGCAGCTTAGCGAGCGGGGGAGGAAAACTGTTTTTT. Its protein product is CASSLASGGGKLFF. The V gene is TRBV7-7, the J gene TRBJ1-4; D is perhaps TRBD1 (5 bases). The CDR3 is made up of 14 amino acids. Germline V CDR1 and CDR2: SSHAT, FNYEAQ (reference sequence).

This clone was seen more than once but under ten times. V and J are TRBV13 and TRBJ1-1; weak D call: TRBD1 (5 bases). Between the trimmed V and J ends, which lost 7 bases and 10 bases, there was a span of 13 bases. From germline, CDR1 is PRHDT and CDR2 FYEKMQ (reference sequence). There are 11 residues in the CDR3. The CDR3 spells CASTRAGVAFF. DNA for the CDR3: TGTGCCAGCACCCGGGCGGGGGTAGCTTTCTTT.

The rearrangement joins TRBV7-8 to TRBJ2-7; no clear D gene. V dropped 4 bases and J dropped 2 bases, with 21 bases sitting between them. The germline gives CDR1 SGHVS, CDR2 FQNEAQ. This CDR3 region has 17 residues. The CDR3, as DNA: TGTGCCAGCAGCTCCCGCGCCCTTCTTCGACCCCCCTACGAGCAGTACTTC. Amino acid sequence: CASSSRALLRPPYEQYF.

The chain combines TRBV27 with TRBJ2-2; 14 positions agree with TRBD2. The CDR3 covers 19 residues. Looked up from germline, CDR1 is MNHEY and CDR2 is SMNVEV (reference sequence). V shed 9 bases and J 4 bases; nucleotides not matched to a gene: 16. The CDR3 loop reads CASQRYTGLAGVGTGELFF. The DNA for the CDR3 is TGTGCCAGTCAGCGATACACGGGACTAGCGGGAGTGGGCACCGGGGAGCTGTTTTTT.

This clone was recorded once. The CDR3, as DNA: TGTGCCAGCAGCTTGGGGCCGAATCAGCCCCAGCATTTT. It encodes CASSLGPNQPQHF. The chain joins TRBV5-4 to TRBJ1-5; D unresolved. Germline CDR1 reads SGHNT; CDR2 reads YYREEE (reference sequence). Trimming stripped 0 bases from V and 4 bases from J, with 5 bases between. The length of the CDR3 is 13 residues.

This chain joins TRBV7-8 and TRBJ1-1; D may be TRBD1 (5 bases). The CDR3 is 13 amino acids. Germline V gene sequence: CDR1 SGHVS, CDR2 FQNEAQ. V shed 8 bases and J shed 4 bases, with 14 bases lying between them. For the CDR3, the DNA is TGTGCCAGCGGGGTCGGAAGGGGCACTGAAGCTTTCTTT. Translating gives CASGVGRGTEAFF.